The 32 T cell receptor beta chains presented below share a single source sample, sequenced in a study of blood T cell repertoires in COVID-19. This table comes from immunoSEQ multiplex PCR, and its TCRdb copy is limited to in-frame clones, with some not included. The sample has about 220,000 clones; about 83% are singletons. The sample was PBMCs or T cells enriched from blood (not recorded which). All receptors derive from a woman in her 40s who had recovered from COVID-19.

The chain is built from TRBV11-3 and TRBJ2-5, with D possibly TRBD2 on 7 matching bases. CDR1 SGHNT and CDR2 YENEEA come from the germline V gene. V lost 1 base and J 4 bases, leaving 16 bases between the germline ends. The length of the CDR3 is 16 residues. The CDR3 is CASSLGAAGAGETQYF. For the CDR3, the DNA is TGTGCCAGCAGCTTAGGGGCGGCGGGGGCTGGAGAGACCCAGTACTTC. The full variable domain, with the rest looked up from reference TRBV11-3 and TRBJ2-5, is EAGVVQSPRYKIIEKKQPVAFWCNPISGHNTLYWYLQNLGQGPELLIRYENEEAVDDSQLPKDRFSAERLKGVDSTLKIQPAELGDSAVYLCASSLGAAGAGETQYFGPGTRLLVL.

The chain uses TRBV7-9 and TRBJ1-4; D is possibly TRBD1 (6 bases). The V end lost 2 bases, the J end lost 10 bases, and 14 bases lay between the germline ends. Germline V lookup: CDR1 SEHNR, CDR2 FQNEAQ (reference sequence). The CDR3 contains 14 residues. CDR3 DNA sequence: TGTGCCAGCAGCTTATCGGAGCCAGGGGCAAAACTGTTTTTT. This encodes CASSLSEPGAKLFF.

The chain has TRBV18 and TRBJ2-2; perhaps TRBD1 as D (6 bases). V was shortened by 4 bases and J by 1 base, with 13 bases between the two germline ends. The CDR3 is made up of 16 amino acids. Germline CDR1 reads KGHSH; CDR2 reads LQKENI. In DNA form, the CDR3 reads TGTGCCAGCTCACAGGACAGTTCAATGAACACCGGGGAGCTGTTTTTT. This gives the protein CASSQDSSMNTGELFF.

V and J are TRBV10-3 and TRBJ2-3, with D perhaps matching TRBD2 (5 bases). CDR1 is ENHRY and CDR2 is SYGVKD in the germline V gene. Trimming left V 4 bases short and J 5 bases short, with 10 bases between. This CDR3 region has 13 residues. The CDR3 bases are TGTGCCATCAGTGGGATACTAGGAGATACGCAGTATTTT. Translation: CAISGILGDTQYF.

Here the CDR3 DNA reads TGCGCCAGCAGCTTAGGGACAGGGCGCACAGATACGCAGTATTTT. It yields the protein CASSLGTGRTDTQYF. The V and J genes are TRBV5-1 and TRBJ2-3, with 9 bases matching TRBD1. The CDR3 spans 15 residues. The V gene end was trimmed by 2 bases and the J gene end by 1 base; junction bases not matched to a gene: 2. Looked up from germline, CDR1 is SGHRS and CDR2 is YFSETQ.

The chain is built from TRBV6-4 and TRBJ2-1; perhaps TRBD2 as D (5 bases). Trimming removed 3 bases from V and 2 bases from J, with 23 bases in between. Germline loops: CDR1 MRHNA, CDR2 SNTAGT. This CDR3 is built from 19 residues. The CDR3 is CASSEVASYERRPYNEQFF. The CDR3 bases are TGTGCCAGCAGTGAGGTAGCCAGCTATGAGCGGAGGCCCTACAATGAGCAGTTCTTC.

The rearrangement links TRBV19 to TRBJ2-1; 8 bases match TRBD2. The CDR3 has 17 amino acids. J gave up 6 bases and V 11 bases, and 21 bases lay outside the gene matches. CDR1 and CDR2 from the germline V gene are LNHDA and SQIVND (reference sequence). DNA of the CDR3: TGTGCCGGTTTAGCGGGGCGGAACCTTTTATTGGGCAATGAGCAGTTCTTC. Translating gives CAGLAGRNLLLGNEQFF.

This chain links TRBV29-1 with TRBJ2-5; a possible D gene is TRBD2 (7 bases). Trimming shortened V by 7 bases and J by 0 bases, and 18 bases separated the two germline ends. The length of the CDR3 is 15 residues. Per the germline V gene, CDR1 is SQVTM and CDR2 is ANQGSEA. The CDR3 sequence is CSASEGGTNQETQYF. The CDR3 coding sequence is TGCAGCGCCAGCGAGGGGGGGACTAACCAAGAGACCCAGTACTTC.

CDR3 sequence: CATSKGHYGNTIYF. DNA of the CDR3: TGTGCCACCTCAAAGGGGCACTATGGAAACACCATATATTTT. The J gene is TRBJ1-3, the V gene TRBV14; a weak D match, TRBD1 (5 bases). Trimming removed 10 bases at V and 3 bases at J, with 16 bases between. Germline V gives CDR1 SGHDN, CDR2 FVKESK. The CDR3 contains 14 residues.

Points on this clone: Other DNA variants within this sample encode the same CDR3. The rearrangement uses TRBV5-1 and TRBJ2-3, with 8 nucleotides matching TRBD1. The CDR3 sequence is 15 residues long. Unmatched junction bases numbered 4, after V lost 3 bases and J lost 1 base. The germline CDR1 and CDR2 sequences are SGHRS and YFSETQ. In DNA, the CDR3 is TGCGCCAGCAGCTCGCAGGGGGCTGGCACAGATACGCAGTATTTT. This encodes CASSSQGAGTDTQYF.

This chain uses TRBV3-1 (or the pseudogene TRBV3-2) with TRBJ2-1; no reliable D call. V was shortened by 0 bases and J by 0 bases, with 15 bases between the two germline ends. Per the germline V gene, CDR1 is LGHDT and CDR2 is YNNKEL (reference sequence). CDR3 size: 18 residues. DNA of the CDR3: TGTGCCAGCAGCCAAGATCCGGGTCGCCAAAGCTCCTACAATGAGCAGTTCTTC. Protein sequence: CASSQDPGRQSSYNEQFF.

The chain joins TRBV18 to TRBJ2-1, with 9 positions matching TRBD2. The CDR3 is 17 residues long. The junction had 7 bases not matched to a gene; V was cut back by 1 base and J by 3 bases. CDR1 is KGHSH and CDR2 is LQKENI in the germline V gene. This CDR3 reads CASSPLAGVTFYNEQFF. In nucleotides, the CDR3 is TGTGCCAGCTCACCACTAGCGGGAGTAACCTTCTACAATGAGCAGTTCTTC.

V usage is TRBV27 and J usage is TRBJ2-7, with 12 bases aligning to TRBD1. Per the germline V gene, CDR1 is MNHEY and CDR2 is SMNVEV (reference sequence). The trim removed 4 bases at V and 3 bases at J, leaving 1 base unmatched. The CDR3 loop spans 14 amino acids. The CDR3 nucleotides are TGTGCCAGCAGTTGGGACAGGGGGCACTACGAGCAGTACTTC. Amino acid sequence: CASSWDRGHYEQYF.

The V and J genes are TRBV2 and TRBJ2-3, with 12 bases lining up with TRBD2. There are 16 residues in the CDR3. J lost 3 bases, V lost 6 bases, and 7 bases had no gene match. From germline, CDR1 is SNHLY and CDR2 FYNNEI. The CDR3 reads CASRAASGRATDTQYF. The CDR3 nucleotides are TGTGCCAGCAGGGCAGCTAGCGGGAGGGCGACAGATACGCAGTATTTT.

The V call is TRBV21-1, the J call TRBJ2-7; the D call of TRBD2 is as the table states it, not checked on the DNA. TRBV21-1 is a pseudogene. The length of the CDR3 is 16 residues. In DNA form, the CDR3 reads TGTGCCAGCAGCAAAGAGCGGTGCGGGAGCTCCTACGAGCAGTACGTC. Protein sequence: CASSKERCGSSYEQYV.

The chain has TRBV6-2 or TRBV6-3 and TRBJ1-2; D might be TRBD1 (5 bases). V lost 1 base and J lost 7, with 10 bases in between. The germline CDR1 and CDR2 sequences are MNHEY and SVGEGT. The CDR3 loop spans 13 amino acids. The CDR3, as DNA: TGTGCCAGCAGTTACTTAGGGGTCGGTGGCTACACCTTC. It codes for CASSYLGVGGYTF.

The chain employs TRBV24-1 and TRBJ2-5; D may be TRBD2 (5 bases). The V end was cut by 3 bases, the J end by 5 bases, with 18 bases between. The CDR3 is made up of 16 amino acids. Germline CDR1 reads KGHDR; CDR2 reads SFDVKD. CDR3: CATSDPRTGMGETQYF. In nucleotides, the CDR3 is TGTGCCACCAGTGATCCCCGGACGGGGATGGGGGAGACCCAGTACTTC.

The CDR3 is CASKRDRALNTEAFF. CDR3 DNA: TGTGCCAGCAAGAGGGACAGGGCCCTGAACACTGAAGCTTTCTTT. The V and J genes are TRBV7-2 and TRBJ1-1; TRBD1 agrees at 9 bases. J lost 0 bases, V lost 7 bases, and 6 bases had no gene match. The CDR3 is 15 amino acids. Germline V gene lookup returns CDR1 SGHTA and CDR2 FQGNSA.

The rearrangement joins TRBV3-1 (or the pseudogene TRBV3-2) to TRBJ1-3; weak D call: TRBD1 (6 bases). With 1 base removed from V and 4 bases from J, the gap between germline ends came to 11 bases. The CDR3 totals 15 residues. Germline CDR1 reads LGHDT; CDR2 reads YNNKEL (reference sequence). The DNA of the CDR3 is TGTGCCAGCAGCCAAGGGGCAGGGGACGGAAACACCATATATTTT. It translates to CASSQGAGDGNTIYF.

The chain recombines TRBV6-5 with TRBJ2-5, with TRBD1 matching over 10 bases. Germline assignment: CDR1 MNHEY and CDR2 SVGAGI. Trimming took 8 bases from V and 5 from J; bases not matched to a gene: 11. The CDR3 is 15 amino acids. The CDR3, as DNA: TGTGCCAGCCAGACCTCGGGACAGGGGTGGGAGACCCAGTACTTC. Translation: CASQTSGQGWETQYF.

This clone has only a few counts. The genes are TRBV9 and TRBJ1-2, with D possibly matching TRBD1 (5 bases). V shed 0 bases and J shed 3 bases, with 12 bases lying between them. The germline V gene has CDR1 SGDLS and CDR2 YYNGEE. The CDR3 runs 15 residues. The CDR3 loop reads CASSVALGGYYGYTF. The CDR3 DNA reads as TGTGCCAGCAGCGTAGCTTTGGGGGGGTACTATGGCTACACCTTC. Complete variable domain (other parts from reference TRBV9 and TRBJ1-2): DSGVTQTPKHLITATGQRVTLRCSPRSGDLSVYWYQQSLDQGLQFLIQYYNGEERAKGNILERFSAQQFPDLHSELNLSSLELGDSALYFCASSVALGGYYGYTFGSGTRLTVV.

J is TRBJ2-7 and V is TRBV6-5; no clear D. Germline V gene lookup returns CDR1 MNHEY and CDR2 SVGAGI. The V and J ends lost 3 bases and 3 bases respectively, with 9 bases between them. This CDR3 comprises 13 residues. In DNA, the CDR3 is TGTGCCAGCAGTTATGGGCCAAACTACGAGCAGTACGTC. Encoded protein: CASSYGPNYEQYV.

This rearrangement joins TRBV19 to TRBJ1-1; D is uncertain. V shed 8 bases and J shed 0 bases, with 10 bases lying between them. This CDR3 comprises 13 residues. Germline V CDR1 and CDR2: LNHDA, SQIVND (reference sequence). CDR3 residues: CASHSHLNTEAFF. The CDR3 bases are TGTGCCAGTCACAGCCACCTGAACACTGAAGCTTTCTTT.

The chain has TRBV28 and TRBJ1-5; the D gene is possibly TRBD1 (6 bases). Trimming shortened V by 2 bases and J by 5 bases, and 13 bases separated the two germline ends. This CDR3 spans 15 amino acids. Germline V gene sequence: CDR1 MDHEN, CDR2 SYDVKM. Here the CDR3 reads CASSLPNRADQPQHF. The CDR3 nucleotides are TGTGCCAGCAGTTTACCCAACAGGGCCGATCAGCCCCAGCATTTT. Filled out from reference TRBV28 and TRBJ1-5, the complete variable domain reads DVKVTQSSRYLVKRTGEKVFLECVQDMDHENMFWYRQDPGLGLRLIYFSYDVKMKEKGDIPEGYSVSREKKERFSLILESASTNQTSMYLCASSLPNRADQPQHFGDGTRLSIL.

In nucleotides, the CDR3 is TGCGCCAGCAGTGAGGGGGCTAGCGGCAACAATGAGCAGTTCTTC. As protein: CASSEGASGNNEQFF. The genes are TRBV10-2 and TRBJ2-1; 7 bases match TRBD2. There are 15 residues in the CDR3. After removal of 2 bases from V and 5 bases from J, the junction contained 6 bases not matched to a gene. CDR1 WSHSY and CDR2 SAAADI come from the germline V gene.

The chain carries TRBV2 and TRBJ2-1; the D gene is possibly TRBD2 (5 bases). This CDR3 is 11 amino acids long. Germline loops: CDR1 SNHLY, CDR2 FYNNEI. The V end lost 9 bases, the J end lost 6 bases, and 9 bases lay between the germline ends. The CDR3 nucleotides are TGTGCCAGACTAGGGATCAATGAGCAGTTCTTC. It codes for CARLGINEQFF.

Here the CDR3 reads CASSQTSSRDTQYF. Written as DNA, the CDR3 is TGTGCCAGCAGCCAGACTAGTTCACGGGATACGCAGTATTTT. The rearrangement links TRBV14 to TRBJ2-3; TRBD2 might be the D (6 bases). CDR1 and CDR2 (germline): SGHDN, FVKESK. V was shortened by 3 bases and J by 6 bases, with 13 bases between the two germline ends. The CDR3 length is 14 residues.

This clone appeared once. The chain couples TRBV9 to TRBJ2-3, with 8 bases that match TRBD2. From germline, CDR1 is SGDLS and CDR2 YYNGEE. With 1 base clipped from V and 5 bases from J, the junction kept 9 bases outside the gene matches. The CDR3 has 16 residues. The CDR3 region is CASSVSPSGSGDTQYF. The DNA for the CDR3 is TGTGCCAGCAGCGTATCCCCCAGCGGGAGTGGAGATACGCAGTATTTT.

The chain has TRBV5-1 and TRBJ2-5, with D perhaps TRBD2 (5 bases). Germline CDR1 reads SGHRS; CDR2 reads YFSETQ. The CDR3 is 16 amino acids. The V end was cut by 0 bases, the J end by 4 bases, with 16 bases between. CDR3 coding DNA: TGCGCCAGCAGCTTGGGTGGGAGCAGTAGTGGAGAGACCCAGTACTTC. It specifies CASSLGGSSSGETQYF. Using reference TRBV5-1 and TRBJ2-5 for the parts outside the CDR3, the full variable domain is KAGVTQTPRYLIKTRGQQVTLSCSPISGHRSVSWYQQTPGQGLQFLFEYFSETQRNKGNFPGRFSGRQFSNSRSEMNVSTLELGDSALYLCASSLGGSSSGETQYFGPGTRLLVL.

V is TRBV12-3 or TRBV12-4 and J is TRBJ1-1; TRBD1 agrees at 9 bases. The CDR3 covers 13 residues. Losses at the gene ends were 8 bases for V and 1 base for J; bases not matched to a gene: 2. CDR3 in DNA: TGTGCCAGCGGGGACAGGGAGAACACTGAAGCTTTCTTT. This encodes CASGDRENTEAFF.

In nucleotides, the CDR3 is TGTGCCAGCAGATACGGACAGGGGAGGTCCTACGAGCAGTACGTC. It translates to CASRYGQGRSYEQYV. V usage is TRBV5-5 and J usage is TRBJ2-7; 9 positions match TRBD1. V was clipped by 5 bases and J by 1 base; unmatched bases: 7. Germline CDR1 is SGHKS and CDR2 is YYEKEE (reference sequence). The CDR3 has 15 residues.

The V gene is TRBV24-1, the J gene TRBJ1-4; 10 bases line up with TRBD1. The CDR3 contains 16 residues. CDR1 KGHDR and CDR2 SFDVKD come from the germline V gene. V was clipped by 2 bases and J by 8 bases; unmatched bases: 7. The CDR3 nucleotides are TGTGCCACCAGTGATTCACCGGGACAGGGGCGCGAAAAACTGTTTTTT. This encodes CATSDSPGQGREKLFF.